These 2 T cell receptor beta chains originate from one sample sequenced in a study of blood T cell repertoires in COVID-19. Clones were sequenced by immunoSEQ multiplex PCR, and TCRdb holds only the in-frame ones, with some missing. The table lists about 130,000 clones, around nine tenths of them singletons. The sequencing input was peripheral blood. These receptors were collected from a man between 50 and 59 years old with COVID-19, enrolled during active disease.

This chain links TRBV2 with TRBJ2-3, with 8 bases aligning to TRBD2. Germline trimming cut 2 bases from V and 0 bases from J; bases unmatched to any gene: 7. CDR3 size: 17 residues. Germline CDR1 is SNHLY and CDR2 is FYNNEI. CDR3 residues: CASSEFGAGASTDTQYF. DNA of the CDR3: TGTGCCAGCAGTGAATTCGGAGCGGGAGCAAGCACAGATACGCAGTATTTT.

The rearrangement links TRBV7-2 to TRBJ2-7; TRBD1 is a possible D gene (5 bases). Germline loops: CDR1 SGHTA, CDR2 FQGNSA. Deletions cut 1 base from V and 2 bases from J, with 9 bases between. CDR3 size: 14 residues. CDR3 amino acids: CASSLDGAPYEQYF. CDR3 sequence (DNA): TGTGCCAGCAGCTTAGATGGGGCTCCCTACGAGCAGTACTTC.